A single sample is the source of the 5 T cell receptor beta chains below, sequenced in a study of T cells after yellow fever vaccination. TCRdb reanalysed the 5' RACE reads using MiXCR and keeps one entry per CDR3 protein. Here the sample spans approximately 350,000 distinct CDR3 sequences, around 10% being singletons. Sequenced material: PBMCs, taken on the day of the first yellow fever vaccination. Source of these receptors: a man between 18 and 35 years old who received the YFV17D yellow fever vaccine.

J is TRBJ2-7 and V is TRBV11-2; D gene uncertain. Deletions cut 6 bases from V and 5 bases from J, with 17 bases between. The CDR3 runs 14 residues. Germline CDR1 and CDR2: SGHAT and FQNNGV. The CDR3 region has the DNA TGTGCCAGCAGTCCGCGGAAGCCGGTCGACGAGCAGTACTTC. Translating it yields CASSPRKPVDEQYF.

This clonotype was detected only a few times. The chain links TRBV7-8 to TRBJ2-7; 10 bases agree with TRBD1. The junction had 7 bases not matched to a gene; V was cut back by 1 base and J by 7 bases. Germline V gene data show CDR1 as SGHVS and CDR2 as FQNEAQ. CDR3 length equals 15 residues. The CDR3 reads CASSLGGQGSREQYF. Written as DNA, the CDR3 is TGTGCCAGCAGCTTAGGGGGACAGGGGTCTAGGGAGCAGTACTTC. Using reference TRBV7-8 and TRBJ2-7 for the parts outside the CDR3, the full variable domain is GAGVSQSPRYKVAKRGQDVALRCDPISGHVSLFWYQQALGQGPEFLTYFQNEAQLDKSGLPSDRFFAERPEGSVSTLKIQRTQQEDSAVYLCASSLGGQGSREQYFGPGTRLTVT.

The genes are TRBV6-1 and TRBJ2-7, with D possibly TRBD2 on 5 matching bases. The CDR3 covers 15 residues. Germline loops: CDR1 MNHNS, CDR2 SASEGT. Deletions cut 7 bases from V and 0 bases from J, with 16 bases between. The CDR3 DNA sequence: TGTGCCAGCACCGGTCCGGGGTCTAGCTCCTACGAGCAGTACGTC. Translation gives CASTGPGSSSYEQYV.

This CDR3 is CASSLAHGGQSTQYF. The DNA for the CDR3 is TGTGCCAGCAGCTTAGCGCATGGGGGCCAGTCGACCCAGTACTTC. The rearrangement joins TRBV7-2 to TRBJ2-5, with D perhaps TRBD1 (6 bases). V lost 0 bases and J lost 7, with 15 bases in between. This CDR3 contains 15 residues. The germline CDR1 and CDR2 sequences are SGHTA and FQGNSA.

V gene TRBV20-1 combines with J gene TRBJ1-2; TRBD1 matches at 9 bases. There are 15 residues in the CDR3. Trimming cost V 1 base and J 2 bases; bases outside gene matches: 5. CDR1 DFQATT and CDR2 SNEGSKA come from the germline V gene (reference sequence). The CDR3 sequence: CSARVGQGANYGYTF. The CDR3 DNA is TGCAGTGCTAGAGTGGGACAGGGAGCCAACTATGGCTACACCTTC.